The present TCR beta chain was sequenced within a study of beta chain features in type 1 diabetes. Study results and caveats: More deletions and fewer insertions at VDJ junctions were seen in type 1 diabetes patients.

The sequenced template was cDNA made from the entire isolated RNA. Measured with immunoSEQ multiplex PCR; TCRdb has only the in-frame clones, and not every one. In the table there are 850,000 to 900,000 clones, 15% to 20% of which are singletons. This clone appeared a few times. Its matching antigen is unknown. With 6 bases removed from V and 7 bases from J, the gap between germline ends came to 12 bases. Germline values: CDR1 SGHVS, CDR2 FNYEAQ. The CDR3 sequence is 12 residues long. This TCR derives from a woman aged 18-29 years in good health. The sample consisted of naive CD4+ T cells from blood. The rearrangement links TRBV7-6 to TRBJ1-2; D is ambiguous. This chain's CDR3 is CASSAWEFGYTF. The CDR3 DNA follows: TGTGCCAGCAGTGCCTGGGAATTTGGCTACACCTTC.